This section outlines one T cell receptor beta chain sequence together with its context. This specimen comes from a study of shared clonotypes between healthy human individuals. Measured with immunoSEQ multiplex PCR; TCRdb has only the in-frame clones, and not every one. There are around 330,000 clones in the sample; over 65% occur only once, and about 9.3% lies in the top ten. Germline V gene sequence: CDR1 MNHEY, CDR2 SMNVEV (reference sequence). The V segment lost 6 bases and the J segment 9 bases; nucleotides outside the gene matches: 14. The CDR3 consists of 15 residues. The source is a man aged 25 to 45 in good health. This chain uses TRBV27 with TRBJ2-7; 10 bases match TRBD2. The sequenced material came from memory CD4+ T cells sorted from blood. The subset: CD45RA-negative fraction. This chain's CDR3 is CASSKGAGGPPRQYF. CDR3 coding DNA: TGTGCCAGCAGCAAAGGAGCGGGAGGGCCCCCCCGGCAGTACTTC.